The 17 T cell receptor beta chains in this list originate from one sample, sequenced in a study of CD8 T cell repertoires and HIV-1 epitope variants. The assay was immunoSEQ multiplex PCR, and TCRdb's table has in-frame clones only and misses some. Of about 5,300 clones listed, about 67% are singletons. These receptors are not linked to any known antigen. The source material was cultured CD8+ T cells derived from PBMCs. The source is a male donor with HIV.

The chain recombines TRBV6-6 with TRBJ2-3; 16 bases are a match to TRBD2. The CDR3 consists of 15 residues. Losses at the gene ends were 10 bases for V and 7 bases for J; bases not matched to a gene: 8. Germline CDR1 is MNHNY and CDR2 is SVGAGI (reference sequence). CDR3 nucleotide sequence: TGTGCCACCCTAAGGGGACTAGCGGGAGGGAATACGCAGTATTTT. Translating gives CATLRGLAGGNTQYF.

This chain connects TRBV7-8 to TRBJ2-1; D unclear. V lost 1 base to trimming and J lost 0 bases, with 13 bases between them. CDR3 size: 17 residues. CDR1 is SGHVS, CDR2 FQNEAQ, per germline. The CDR3 DNA sequence: TGTGCCAGCAGCTTAGTAATCGGCAGGTCCTCCTACAATGAGCAGTTCTTC. Translation gives CASSLVIGRSSYNEQFF.

This chain uses TRBV4-3 with TRBJ2-1; TRBD2 aligns across 11 bases. This CDR3 contains 15 residues. J lost 9 bases, V lost 4 bases, and 8 bases had no gene match. Germline V CDR1 and CDR2: LGHNA, YSLEER. This chain's CDR3 is CASSPGASGGSEQFF. The CDR3 nucleotides are TGCGCCAGCAGCCCGGGGGCTAGCGGGGGGAGTGAGCAGTTCTTC.

The chain employs TRBV4-1 and TRBJ1-5; D possibly corresponds to TRBD1 (6 bases). V gave up 1 base and J gave up 4 bases, with 8 bases separating them. CDR1 and CDR2 (germline): MGHRA, YSYEKL. There are 14 residues in the CDR3. The CDR3 protein is CASSQGTDNQPQHF. The CDR3 region has the DNA TGCGCCAGCAGCCAAGGGACAGATAATCAGCCCCAGCATTTT.

V gene TRBV5-6 combines with J gene TRBJ2-1; possible D gene TRBD1, 6 bases. Germline lookup yields CDR1 SGHDT and CDR2 YYEEEE. The CDR3 is 14 amino acids. Trimming left V 0 bases short and J 2 bases short, with 6 bases between. The CDR3 region has the DNA TGTGCCAGCAGCTTGGGGACAGCCTACAATGAGCAGTTCTTC. Its translation: CASSLGTAYNEQFF.

The J gene is TRBJ2-3, the V gene TRBV6-6; no clear D. CDR3 length: 11 residues. V was pared by 8 bases and J by 7 bases, with 10 bases between. Germline V gene data show CDR1 as MNHNY and CDR2 as SVGAGI (reference sequence). In nucleotides, the CDR3 is TGTGCCAGCCTAGTACAATATACGCAGTATTTT. This sequence encodes CASLVQYTQYF.

Of note for this clone: One junction end disagrees with the germline gene, perhaps due to a read error. V is TRBV5-3 and J is TRBJ2-7; D ambiguous. TRBV5-3 has ORF status, its function being uncertain. The CDR3 is made up of 12 amino acids. The CDR3 nucleotides are TGTGCCAGCAGCTTGGTATCGGGCGAGCAGTACTTC. This codes for CASSLVSGEQYF.

The chain carries TRBV28 and TRBJ1-1; a possible D gene is TRBD1 (6 bases). The germline V gene has CDR1 MDHEN and CDR2 SYDVKM. The CDR3 contains 14 residues. Trimming cost V 7 bases and J 4 bases, with 16 bases left between them. The CDR3 sequence is CASTRDRGGTEAFF. In DNA form, the CDR3 reads TGTGCCAGCACCCGGGATAGGGGGGGCACTGAAGCTTTCTTT. Full variable domain (outside the CDR3, taken from reference TRBV28 and TRBJ1-1): DVKVTQSSRYLVKRTGEKVFLECVQDMDHENMFWYRQDPGLGLRLIYFSYDVKMKEKGDIPEGYSVSREKKERFSLILESASTNQTSMYLCASTRDRGGTEAFFGQGTRLTVV.

The DNA of the CDR3 is TGTGCCAGCAGTCCCACCCGGTTGGGAGGAGATGAGCAGTTCTTC. Its protein is CASSPTRLGGDEQFF. The chain employs TRBV27 and TRBJ2-1, with D possibly matching TRBD2 (6 bases). Germline V CDR1 and CDR2: MNHEY, SMNVEV (reference sequence). The CDR3 extends over 15 amino acids. The V and J ends lost 5 bases and 8 bases respectively, with 19 bases between them.

The chain recombines TRBV29-1 with TRBJ2-7; possible D gene TRBD2, 5 bases. Germline V lookup: CDR1 SQVTM, CDR2 ANQGSEA. CDR3 length: 13 amino acids. Trimming removed 0 bases from V and 3 bases from J, with 9 bases in between. The CDR3 bases are TGCAGCGTTGAAGAGGCGGGCCACTACGAGCAGTACTTC. The encoded protein is CSVEEAGHYEQYF.

This chain connects TRBV28 to TRBJ2-1, with 9 nucleotides matching TRBD1. The germline V gene encodes CDR1 MDHEN and CDR2 SYDVKM. V was pared by 6 bases and J by 8 bases, with 2 bases of the junction left unmatched. The CDR3 length is 12 residues. In nucleotides, the CDR3 is TGTGCCAGCAGGACAGGGGGGGATGAGCAGTTCTTC. It encodes CASRTGGDEQFF.

The chain combines TRBV20-1 with TRBJ1-2; a possible D gene is TRBD1 (6 bases). The CDR3 is 11 amino acids. V lost 5 bases to trimming and J lost 6 bases, with 10 bases between them. Germline V gene sequence: CDR1 DFQATT, CDR2 SNEGSKA (reference sequence). CDR3: CSAEGGNGYTF. CDR3 DNA: TGCAGTGCTGAGGGGGGGAATGGCTACACCTTC.

This clone occurred once. The chain is built from TRBV6-5 and TRBJ2-2, with no clear D. This CDR3 spans 14 amino acids. Deletions cut 2 bases from V and 3 bases from J, with 7 bases between. Germline values: CDR1 MNHEY, CDR2 SVGAGI. The CDR3: CASSYTIYTGELFF. For the CDR3, the DNA is TGTGCCAGCAGTTACACGATTTACACCGGGGAGCTGTTTTTT.

V gene TRBV13 combines with J gene TRBJ2-1; no definite D call. In germline, CDR1 is PRHDT, CDR2 FYEKMQ (reference sequence). Trimming removed 5 bases from V and 0 bases from J, with 14 bases in between. The CDR3 covers 16 residues. The CDR3: CASSQEDDSSYNEQFF. The CDR3 DNA reads as TGTGCCAGCAGCCAAGAGGATGATAGCTCCTACAATGAGCAGTTCTTC.

V is TRBV12-1 and J is TRBJ2-5. The J call may not be correct, given that the DNA end is closer to TRBJ2-7. TRBV12-1 is listed as a pseudogene. The CDR3 length is 14 residues. CDR3: CASSLGRAPYEQYF. The CDR3 nucleotides are TGTGCCAGCAGCTTGGGGCGGGCCCCCTACGAGCAGTACTTC.

The chain uses TRBV28 and TRBJ1-3; D remains unclear. The germline gives CDR1 MDHEN, CDR2 SYDVKM. The CDR3 length is 14 residues. Trimming shortened V by 3 bases and J by 1 base, and 7 bases separated the two germline ends. Written as DNA, the CDR3 is TGTGCCAGCAGTTTTTTGGGATCTGGAAACACCATATATTTT. The encoded protein is CASSFLGSGNTIYF. Full variable domain (rest looked up from reference TRBV28 and TRBJ1-3): DVKVTQSSRYLVKRTGEKVFLECVQDMDHENMFWYRQDPGLGLRLIYFSYDVKMKEKGDIPEGYSVSREKKERFSLILESASTNQTSMYLCASSFLGSGNTIYFGEGSWLTVV.

There are a few counts of this clone. This chain links TRBV4-3 with TRBJ2-7; 9 positions agree with TRBD2. This CDR3 spans 16 amino acids. Germline V gene data show CDR1 as LGHNA and CDR2 as YSLEER. The V and J ends lost 0 bases and 3 bases, in that order; junction bases with no gene match: 6. The CDR3 bases are TGCGCCAGCAGCCAAGAAGCCGGGACTAGCAACTACGAGCAGTACTTC. Protein: CASSQEAGTSNYEQYF.